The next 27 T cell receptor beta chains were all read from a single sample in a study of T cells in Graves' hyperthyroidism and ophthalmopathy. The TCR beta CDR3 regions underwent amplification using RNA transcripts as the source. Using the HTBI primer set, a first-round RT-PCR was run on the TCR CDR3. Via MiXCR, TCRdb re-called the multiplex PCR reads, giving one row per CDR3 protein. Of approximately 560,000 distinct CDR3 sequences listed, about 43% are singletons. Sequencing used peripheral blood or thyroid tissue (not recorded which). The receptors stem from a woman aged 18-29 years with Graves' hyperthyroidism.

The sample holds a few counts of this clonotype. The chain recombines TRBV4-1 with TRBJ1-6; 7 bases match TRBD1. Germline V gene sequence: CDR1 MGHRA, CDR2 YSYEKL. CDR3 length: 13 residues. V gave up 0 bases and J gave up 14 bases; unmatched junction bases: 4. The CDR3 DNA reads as TGCGCCAGCAGCCAAGAGGGGGACAGAGCCCTCCACTTT. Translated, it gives CASSQEGDRALHF.

CDR3 DNA: TGTGCCAGCAGTCCGCATTCGACCCTAGGAGAGACCCAGTACTTC. This sequence encodes CASSPHSTLGETQYF. The gene calls are TRBV12-3 or TRBV12-4 and TRBJ2-5; D is undetermined. The length of the CDR3 is 15 residues. Trimming removed 5 bases at V and 4 bases at J, with 17 bases between.

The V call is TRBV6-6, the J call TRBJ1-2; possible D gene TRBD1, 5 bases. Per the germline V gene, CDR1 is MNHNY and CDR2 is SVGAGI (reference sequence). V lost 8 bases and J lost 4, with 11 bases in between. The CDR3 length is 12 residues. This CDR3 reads CASPIDSYGYTF. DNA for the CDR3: TGTGCCAGCCCCATAGACAGCTATGGCTACACCTTC.

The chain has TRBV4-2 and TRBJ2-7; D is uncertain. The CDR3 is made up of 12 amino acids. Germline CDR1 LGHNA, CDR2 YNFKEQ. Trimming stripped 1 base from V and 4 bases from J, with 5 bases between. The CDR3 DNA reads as TGTGCCAGCAGCCAAGGGATGTACGAGCAGTACTTC. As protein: CASSQGMYEQYF.

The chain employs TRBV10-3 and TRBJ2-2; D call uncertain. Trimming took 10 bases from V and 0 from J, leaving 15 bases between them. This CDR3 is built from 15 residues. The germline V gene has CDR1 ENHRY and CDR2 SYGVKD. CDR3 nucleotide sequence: TGTGCCAGGAGCGAAGGTGAAGCGAACACCGGGGAGCTGTTTTTT. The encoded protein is CARSEGEANTGELFF.

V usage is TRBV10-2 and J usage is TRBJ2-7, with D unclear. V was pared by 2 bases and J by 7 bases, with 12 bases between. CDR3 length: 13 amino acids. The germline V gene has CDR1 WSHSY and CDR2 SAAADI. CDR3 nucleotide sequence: TGCGCCAGCAGTGAGGACCCACTCAATGAGCAGTACTTC. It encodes CASSEDPLNEQYF.

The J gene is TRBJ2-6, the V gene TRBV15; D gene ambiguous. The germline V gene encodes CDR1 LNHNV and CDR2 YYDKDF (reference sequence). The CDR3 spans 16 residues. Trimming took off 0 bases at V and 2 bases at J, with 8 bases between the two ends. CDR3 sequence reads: CATSRDRAPGANVLTF. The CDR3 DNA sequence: TGTGCCACCAGCAGAGATCGGGCCCCTGGGGCCAACGTCCTGACTTTC.

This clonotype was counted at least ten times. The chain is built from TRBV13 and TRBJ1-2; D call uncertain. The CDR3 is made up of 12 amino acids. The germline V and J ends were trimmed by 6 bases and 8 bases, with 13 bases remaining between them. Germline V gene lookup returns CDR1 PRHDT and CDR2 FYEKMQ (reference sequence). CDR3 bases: TGTGCCAGCAGGTTCCCCCTCCGAGGCTACACCTTC. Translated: CASRFPLRGYTF.

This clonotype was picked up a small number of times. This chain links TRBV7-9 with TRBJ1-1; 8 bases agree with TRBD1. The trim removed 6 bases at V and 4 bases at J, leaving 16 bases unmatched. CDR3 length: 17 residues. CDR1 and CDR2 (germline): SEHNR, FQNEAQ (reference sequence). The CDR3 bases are TGTGCCAGCAGACCTACCCTCAGGGGGCTGGTCAGCACTGAAGCTTTCTTT. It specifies CASRPTLRGLVSTEAFF.

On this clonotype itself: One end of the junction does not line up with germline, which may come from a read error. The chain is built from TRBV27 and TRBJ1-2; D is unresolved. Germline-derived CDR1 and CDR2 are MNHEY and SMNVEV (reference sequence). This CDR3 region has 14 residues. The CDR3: CASSLSQGRYGYSF. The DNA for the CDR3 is TGTGCCAGCAGTTTATCGCAAGGACGGTATGGCTACAGCTTC.

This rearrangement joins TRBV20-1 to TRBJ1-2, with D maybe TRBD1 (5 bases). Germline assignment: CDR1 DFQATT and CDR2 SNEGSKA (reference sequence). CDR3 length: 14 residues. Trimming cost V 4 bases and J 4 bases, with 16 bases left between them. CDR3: CSANAAGEGYGYTF. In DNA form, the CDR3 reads TGCAGTGCTAACGCCGCGGGGGAGGGCTATGGCTACACCTTC.

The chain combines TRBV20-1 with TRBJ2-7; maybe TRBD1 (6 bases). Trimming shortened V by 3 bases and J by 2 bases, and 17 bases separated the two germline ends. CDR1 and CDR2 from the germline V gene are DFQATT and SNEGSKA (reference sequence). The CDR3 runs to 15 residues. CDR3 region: CSASPLTGNTYEQYF. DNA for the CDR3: TGCAGTGCTAGTCCCCTTACAGGGAATACCTACGAGCAGTACTTC.

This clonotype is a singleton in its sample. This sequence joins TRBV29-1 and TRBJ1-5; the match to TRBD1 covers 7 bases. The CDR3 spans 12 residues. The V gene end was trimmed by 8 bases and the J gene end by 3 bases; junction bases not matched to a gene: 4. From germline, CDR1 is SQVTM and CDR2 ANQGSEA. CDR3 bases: TGCAGCCTGACAGGGTCCAATCAGCCCCAGCATTTT. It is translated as CSLTGSNQPQHF.

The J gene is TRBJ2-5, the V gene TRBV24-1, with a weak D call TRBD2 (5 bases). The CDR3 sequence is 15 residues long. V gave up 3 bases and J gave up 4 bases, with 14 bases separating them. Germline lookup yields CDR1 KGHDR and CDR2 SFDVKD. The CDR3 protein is CATSDAEASLETQYF. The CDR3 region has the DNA TGTGCCACCAGTGATGCTGAGGCTAGCCTAGAGACCCAGTACTTC.

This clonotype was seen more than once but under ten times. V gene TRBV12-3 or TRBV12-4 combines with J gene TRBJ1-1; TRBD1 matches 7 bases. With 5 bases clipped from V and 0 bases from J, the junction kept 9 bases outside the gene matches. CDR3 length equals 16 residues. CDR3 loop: CASSEVRGMLNTEAFF. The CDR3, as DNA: TGTGCCAGCAGTGAAGTCAGGGGGATGCTGAACACTGAAGCTTTCTTT.

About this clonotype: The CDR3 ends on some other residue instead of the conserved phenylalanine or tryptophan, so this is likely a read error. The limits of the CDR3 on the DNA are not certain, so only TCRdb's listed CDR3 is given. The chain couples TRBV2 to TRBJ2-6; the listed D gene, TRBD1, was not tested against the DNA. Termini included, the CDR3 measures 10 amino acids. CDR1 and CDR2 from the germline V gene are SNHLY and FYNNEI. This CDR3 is CASSEPNRDT.

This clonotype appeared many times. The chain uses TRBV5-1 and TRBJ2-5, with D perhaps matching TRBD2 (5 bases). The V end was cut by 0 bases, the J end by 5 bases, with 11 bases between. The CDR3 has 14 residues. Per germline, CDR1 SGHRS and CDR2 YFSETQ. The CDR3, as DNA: TGCGCCAGCAGCTTGGGACTGAGGGTGGAGACCCAGTACTTC. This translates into CASSLGLRVETQYF.

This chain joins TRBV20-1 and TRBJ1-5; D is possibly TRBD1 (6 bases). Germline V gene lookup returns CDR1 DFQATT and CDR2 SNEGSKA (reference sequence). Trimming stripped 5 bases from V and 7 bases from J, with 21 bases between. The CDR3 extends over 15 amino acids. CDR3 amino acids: CSAVGRAGEEQPQHF. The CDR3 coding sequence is TGCAGTGCTGTGGGGCGGGCAGGGGAGGAGCAGCCCCAGCATTTT.

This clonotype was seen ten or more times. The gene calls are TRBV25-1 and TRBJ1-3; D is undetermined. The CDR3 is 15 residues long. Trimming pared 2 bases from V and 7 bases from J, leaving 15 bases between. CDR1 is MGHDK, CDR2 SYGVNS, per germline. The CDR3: CASSEGGLLGNTIYF. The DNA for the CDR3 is TGTGCCAGCAGTGAAGGAGGGCTGTTAGGGAACACCATATATTTT.

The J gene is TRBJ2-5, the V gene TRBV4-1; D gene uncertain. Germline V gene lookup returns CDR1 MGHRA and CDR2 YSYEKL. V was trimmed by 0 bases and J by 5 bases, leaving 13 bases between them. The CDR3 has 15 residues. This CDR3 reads CASSQEGKGRETQYF. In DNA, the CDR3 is TGCGCCAGCAGCCAAGAGGGAAAGGGTCGGGAGACCCAGTACTTC.

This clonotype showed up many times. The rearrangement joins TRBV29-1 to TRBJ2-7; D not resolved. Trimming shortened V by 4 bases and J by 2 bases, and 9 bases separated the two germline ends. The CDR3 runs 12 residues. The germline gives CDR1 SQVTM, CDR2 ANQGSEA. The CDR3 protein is CSVGTDPYEQYF. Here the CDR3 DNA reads TGCAGCGTTGGGACGGACCCCTACGAGCAGTACTTC.

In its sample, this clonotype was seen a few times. CDR3 nucleotides: TGTGCCAGCAGCGATACCCAGCGGGAGCTCTACGAGCAGTACTTC. This gives the protein CASSDTQRELYEQYF. The V gene is TRBV7-9, the J gene TRBJ2-7; 8 nucleotides line up with TRBD2. This CDR3 comprises 15 residues. V shed 5 bases and J 3 bases; nucleotides not matched to a gene: 9. Germline V CDR1 and CDR2: SEHNR, FQNEAQ (reference sequence).

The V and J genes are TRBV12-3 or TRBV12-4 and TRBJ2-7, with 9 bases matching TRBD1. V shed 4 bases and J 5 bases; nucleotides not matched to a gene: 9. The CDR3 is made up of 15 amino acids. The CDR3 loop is CASSSLYGTGHEQYF. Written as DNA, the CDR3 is TGTGCCAGCAGTTCCCTCTACGGGACAGGGCACGAGCAGTACTTC.

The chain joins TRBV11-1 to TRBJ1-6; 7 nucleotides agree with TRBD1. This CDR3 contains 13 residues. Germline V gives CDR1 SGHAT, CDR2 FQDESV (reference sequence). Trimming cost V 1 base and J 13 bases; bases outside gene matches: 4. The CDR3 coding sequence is TGTGCCAGCAGCTTAGGGGACAGCGCGCCCCTCCACTTT. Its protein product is CASSLGDSAPLHF.

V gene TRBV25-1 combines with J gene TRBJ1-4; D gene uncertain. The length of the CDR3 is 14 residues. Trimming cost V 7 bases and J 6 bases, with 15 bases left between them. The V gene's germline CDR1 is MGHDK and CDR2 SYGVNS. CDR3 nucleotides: TGTGCCAGCACCCCGACGCCCGTCCATGAAAAACTGTTTTTT. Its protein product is CASTPTPVHEKLFF.

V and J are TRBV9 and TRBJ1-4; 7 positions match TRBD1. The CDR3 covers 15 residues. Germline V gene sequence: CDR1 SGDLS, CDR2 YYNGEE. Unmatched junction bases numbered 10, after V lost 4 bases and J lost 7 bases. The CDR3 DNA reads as TGTGCCAGCAGCTTAGGGACAGCGAACACTGAAAAACTGTTTTTT. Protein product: CASSLGTANTEKLFF.

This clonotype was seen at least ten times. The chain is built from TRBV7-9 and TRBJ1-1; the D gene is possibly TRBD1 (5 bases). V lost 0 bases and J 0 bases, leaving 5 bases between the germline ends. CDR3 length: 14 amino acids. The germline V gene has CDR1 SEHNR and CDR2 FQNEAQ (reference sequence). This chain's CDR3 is CASSLAQVNTEAFF. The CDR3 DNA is TGTGCCAGCAGCTTAGCACAGGTGAACACTGAAGCTTTCTTT.